A single sample is the source of the 6 T cell receptor beta chains below, sequenced in a study of glioma-infiltrating T cells after dendritic cell vaccination (dated by TCRdb to the mid-2010s). The sample's time point label, in plain terms: after dendritic cell vaccination, including at tumor progression/relapse. The receptor library was made with the immunoSEQ multiplex PCR assay. TCRdb carries this immuneACCESS record with in-frame sequences only. Its versions omit some clonotypes, under half of them owing to an unresolved V gene in the studies checked, with the rest unexplained. This sample lists about 46,000 clones; over 75% were detected once. In total, the top ten clones hold roughly 5.6% of the sample. Sequencing was performed on blood, taken after dendritic cell vaccination. The receptors derive from a human donor with glioblastoma.

The chain uses TRBV5-4 and TRBJ1-2; D gene unclear. This CDR3 region has 18 residues. V was pared by 0 bases and J by 1 base, with 19 bases between. Germline values: CDR1 SGHNT, CDR2 YYREEE (reference sequence). CDR3 in DNA: TGTGCCAGCAGCTTGGGGCCTTCAGAGGGTTGGATTAACTATGGCTACACCTTC. Its translation: CASSLGPSEGWINYGYTF.

The genes are TRBV6-4 and TRBJ1-3; D is possibly TRBD1 (5 bases). Deletions cut 8 bases from V and 2 bases from J, with 16 bases between. The V gene's germline CDR1 is MRHNA and CDR2 SNTAGT. CDR3 length: 15 amino acids. The CDR3 DNA reads TGTGCCAGCGCGGGGGGTAGACAGCCTGGAAACACCATATATTTT. This gives the protein CASAGGRQPGNTIYF.

The genes are TRBV5-1 and TRBJ1-3; D unresolved. Germline lookup yields CDR1 SGHRS and CDR2 YFSETQ. With 4 bases removed from V and 2 bases from J, the gap between germline ends came to 10 bases. CDR3 length: 14 amino acids. The CDR3 DNA reads as TGCGCCAGCAGCCCTGGGAGAACTGGAAACACCATATATTTT. Protein product: CASSPGRTGNTIYF.

This sequence joins TRBV7-3 and TRBJ2-3; TRBD2 is a possible D gene (6 bases). V was clipped by 6 bases and J by 7 bases, with 14 bases between them. Germline V gives CDR1 SGHTA, CDR2 FQGTGA. The CDR3 sequence is 13 residues long. CDR3 in amino acids: CASRRAGGHTQYF. In DNA form, the CDR3 reads TGTGCCAGCAGACGAGCCGGGGGACATACGCAGTATTTT.

The chain recombines TRBV7-9 with TRBJ1-2, with unresolved D. Trimming pared 3 bases from V and 4 bases from J, leaving 15 bases between. Per the germline V gene, CDR1 is SEHNR and CDR2 is FQNEAQ (reference sequence). This CDR3 has 15 amino acids. For the CDR3, the DNA is TGTGCCAGCAGCTTTCACCCTACACTACCCTATGGCTACACCTTC. Its translation: CASSFHPTLPYGYTF.

The rearrangement uses TRBV5-4 and TRBJ1-1, with 10 positions matching TRBD1. The germline CDR1 and CDR2 sequences are SGHNT and YYREEE (reference sequence). V shed 2 bases and J 2 bases; nucleotides not matched to a gene: 6. The CDR3 totals 16 residues. CDR3 in amino acids: CASSFLTTGGNTEAFF. Here the CDR3 DNA reads TGTGCCAGCAGCTTTCTAACGACAGGGGGCAACACTGAAGCTTTCTTT.